This TCR beta chain was obtained from a study of shared T cell receptors in the human thymus. Sequenced by immunoSEQ multiplex PCR; TCRdb stores in-frame clones only, minus some. The sample has 700,000 to 750,000 clones; 80% to 90% are singletons. Trimming removed 4 bases from V and 2 bases from J, with 6 bases in between. The germline V gene has CDR1 LGHNA and CDR2 YNFKEQ. The CDR3 extends over 13 amino acids. This clone was picked up one time. These sequences were also reported in another study, on human thymus T cells. That study adds: Related research described strongly overlapping thymic repertoires in unrelated people.

This receptor was taken from a girl less than two years old with a congenital heart defect. The chain couples TRBV4-2 to TRBJ2-1; D uncertain. Specimen: thymocytes. This chain's CDR3 is CASSPTPYNEQFF. CDR3 bases: TGTGCCAGCAGCCCTACCCCCTACAATGAGCAGTTCTTC.